The next 25 T cell receptor beta chains were all read from a single sample in a study of blood T cell repertoires in COVID-19. Only in-frame clones appear in the TCRdb table, and some are missing; sequencing was by immunoSEQ multiplex PCR. The repertoire holds approximately 130,000 clones, about 90% seen once, with 2% to 2.5% in the top ten. Sequencing was carried out using peripheral blood. The receptors were gathered from a man between 45 and 60 years old with active COVID-19.

V is TRBV15 and J is TRBJ2-3; 10 bases line up with TRBD2. Germline loops: CDR1 LNHNV, CDR2 YYDKDF (reference sequence). This CDR3 comprises 18 residues. V lost 2 bases to trimming and J lost 0 bases; unmatched junction nucleotides: 8. CDR3 DNA sequence: TGTGCCACCAGCAGACTGGGAGGACTAGCGGATAGCACAGATACGCAGTATTTT. This codes for CATSRLGGLADSTDTQYF.

The V call is TRBV7-2, the J call TRBJ1-2; a possible D gene is TRBD1 (6 bases). Germline V gene sequence: CDR1 SGHTA, CDR2 FQGNSA. The CDR3 spans 14 residues. Trimming took off 1 base at V and 7 bases at J, with 13 bases between the two ends. CDR3 protein: CASSLDREISGYTF. The CDR3 region has the DNA TGTGCCAGCAGCTTAGACAGGGAGATAAGTGGCTACACCTTC. Variable domain in full (rest from reference TRBV7-2 and TRBJ1-2): GAGVSQSPSNKVTEKGKDVELRCDPISGHTALYWYRQSLGQGLEFLIYFQGNSAPDKSGLPSDRFSAERTGGSVSTLTIQRTQQEDSAVYLCASSLDREISGYTFGSGTRLTVV.

V is TRBV6-2 or TRBV6-3 and J is TRBJ1-5; possible D gene TRBD1, 6 bases. The CDR3 has 16 amino acids. Germline CDR1 MNHEY, CDR2 SVGEGT. V was cut by 4 bases and J by 3 bases, with 16 bases left in between. Written as DNA, the CDR3 is TGTGCCAGCAGTTCCCCTCTCAGGGGAATCAATCAGCCCCAGCATTTT. Amino acid sequence: CASSSPLRGINQPQHF.

The V and J genes are TRBV18 and TRBJ2-5; D is perhaps TRBD1 (5 bases). Germline V lookup: CDR1 KGHSH, CDR2 LQKENI. The CDR3 is made up of 14 amino acids. V was shortened by 3 bases and J by 5 bases, with 13 bases between the two germline ends. The CDR3 DNA reads as TGTGCCAGCTCACCCAGGGCCTGGGCGGAGACCCAGTACTTC. It is translated as CASSPRAWAETQYF.

This chain joins TRBV7-2 and TRBJ1-3; 7 bases are a match to TRBD1. CDR3 size: 15 residues. Looked up from germline, CDR1 is SGHTA and CDR2 is FQGNSA. The trim removed 2 bases at V and 0 bases at J, leaving 1 base unmatched. The CDR3 is CASSLQGDSGNTIYF. The CDR3 DNA sequence: TGTGCCAGCAGCTTACAGGGGGACTCTGGAAACACCATATATTTT.

V gene TRBV7-2 combines with J gene TRBJ2-1; 7 nucleotides align to TRBD2. There are 15 residues in the CDR3. CDR1 is SGHTA, CDR2 FQGNSA, per germline. Unmatched junction bases numbered 4, after V lost 0 bases and J lost 5 bases. Written as DNA, the CDR3 is TGTGCCAGCAGCTTAGCGCTCGCGGGGGACAATGAGCAGTTCTTC. Amino acid sequence: CASSLALAGDNEQFF.

J is TRBJ1-5 and V is TRBV7-9; the match to TRBD1 covers 8 bases. CDR1 is SEHNR, CDR2 FQNEAQ, per germline (reference sequence). The CDR3 length is 15 residues. J lost 6 bases, V lost 3 bases, and 7 bases had no gene match. The DNA of the CDR3 is TGTGCCAGCAGCTTTGGACAGGGCCCGGGTCAGCCCCAGCATTTT. This translates into CASSFGQGPGQPQHF.

J is TRBJ2-2 and V is TRBV15; no definite D call. The CDR3 contains 14 residues. Germline V gene sequence: CDR1 LNHNV, CDR2 YYDKDF (reference sequence). Trimming removed 1 base from V and 0 bases from J, with 3 bases in between. CDR3 sequence (DNA): TGTGCCACCAGCAGAGCCGCGAACACCGGGGAGCTGTTTTTT. As protein: CATSRAANTGELFF.

In its sample, this clone was seen once. V and J are TRBV5-4 and TRBJ2-3; TRBD1 agrees at 7 bases. This CDR3 is built from 14 residues. Germline V gene sequence: CDR1 SGHNT, CDR2 YYREEE (reference sequence). V dropped 3 bases and J dropped 5; count of bases not matched to a gene: 6. The CDR3 nucleotides are TGTGCCAGCAGCTCCAGACAGGGTGAAGATACGCAGTATTTT. It translates to CASSSRQGEDTQYF.

The V gene is TRBV27, the J gene TRBJ1-2, with 10 bases that match TRBD1. J gave up 5 bases and V 6 bases, and 6 bases lay outside the gene matches. Per the germline V gene, CDR1 is MNHEY and CDR2 is SMNVEV (reference sequence). This CDR3 has 14 residues. The CDR3 coding sequence is TGTGCCAGCAGGTCGGGGACAGGGGTTTATGGCTACACCTTC. It encodes CASRSGTGVYGYTF.

DNA of the CDR3: TGTGCCAGCAGCTTAGCTGGCCTAGGACGGGGGAGAGAGACCCAGTACTTC. It encodes CASSLAGLGRGRETQYF. V and J are TRBV11-3 and TRBJ2-5, with TRBD2 as a possible D gene (6 bases). V lost 1 base to trimming and J lost 4 bases, with 19 bases between them. Looked up from germline, CDR1 is SGHNT and CDR2 is YENEEA. The CDR3 is made up of 17 amino acids.

J is TRBJ2-1 and V is TRBV11-2, with 12 bases that match TRBD2. The CDR3 consists of 14 residues. J gave up 16 bases and V 0 bases, and 7 bases lay outside the gene matches. Germline V lookup: CDR1 SGHAT, CDR2 FQNNGV. The CDR3 loop is CASSLDRLAGGCFF. In DNA, the CDR3 is TGTGCCAGCAGCTTAGATCGGCTAGCGGGGGGGTGCTTCTTC.

The V gene is TRBV19, the J gene TRBJ1-5; D may be TRBD1 (6 bases). The germline V gene encodes CDR1 LNHDA and CDR2 SQIVND (reference sequence). V shed 4 bases and J shed 7 bases, with 14 bases lying between them. This CDR3 contains 14 residues. CDR3 loop: CASSTPKTGQPQHF. For the CDR3, the DNA is TGTGCCAGTAGTACGCCGAAAACAGGGCAGCCCCAGCATTTT.

V is TRBV9 and J is TRBJ2-5, with TRBD2 identical over 8 bases. V shed 2 bases, J shed 2 bases, and the junction held 8 bases outside the gene matches. From germline, CDR1 is SGDLS and CDR2 YYNGEE. The CDR3 consists of 16 residues. The CDR3 DNA sequence: TGTGCCAGCAGCGTTGCGGGGGGCCGGGGGCAAGAGACCCAGTACTTC. Translated: CASSVAGGRGQETQYF.

V gene TRBV28 combines with J gene TRBJ1-2, with D uncertain. Germline V gene lookup returns CDR1 MDHEN and CDR2 SYDVKM. V was clipped by 6 bases and J by 8 bases, with 13 bases between them. This CDR3 region has 12 residues. CDR3 DNA: TGTGCCAGCAGCCAACCCTCCCGGGGCTACACCTTC. Amino acid sequence: CASSQPSRGYTF.

This clone has more than one count but fewer than ten. V and J are TRBV30 and TRBJ1-1, with D hard to call. V was clipped by 0 bases and J by 5 bases, with 10 bases between them. CDR3 length: 13 amino acids. Germline-derived CDR1 and CDR2 are GTSNPN and SVGIG (reference sequence). The CDR3 is CAWSVMYRTEAFF. In nucleotides, the CDR3 is TGTGCCTGGAGTGTTATGTATCGGACTGAAGCTTTCTTT.

The DNA of the CDR3 is TGTGCCAGCAGCCCGGGACATCTACCCTACGAGCAGTACTTC. Translated: CASSPGHLPYEQYF. The gene calls are TRBV14 and TRBJ2-7; weak D call: TRBD1 (6 bases). The CDR3 runs 14 residues. The V end was cut by 4 bases, the J end by 2 bases, with 12 bases between. Per germline, CDR1 SGHDN and CDR2 FVKESK.

This clone has a handful of counts. The chain joins TRBV20-1 to TRBJ1-1; TRBD1 might be the D (6 bases). Per germline, CDR1 DFQATT and CDR2 SNEGSKA (reference sequence). V was cut by 3 bases and J by 5 bases, with 16 bases left in between. The length of the CDR3 is 14 residues. CDR3 loop: CSASLQGSGTEAFF. The DNA for the CDR3 is TGCAGTGCTAGTTTGCAGGGGAGTGGGACTGAAGCTTTCTTT.

This rearrangement joins TRBV2 to TRBJ1-2, with a weak D call TRBD1 (5 bases). CDR3 size: 15 residues. The ends were cut back, 8 bases at V and 7 bases at J, with 23 bases in the middle. Per the germline V gene, CDR1 is SNHLY and CDR2 is FYNNEI. DNA for the CDR3: TGTGCCAGCGCCCTACAGGCCCCAAACCTCGGTGGCTACACCTTC. Its protein is CASALQAPNLGGYTF.

This clone was observed a handful of times. The CDR3 here is CASSGQGSYGYTF. CDR3 sequence (DNA): TGTGCCAGCTCAGGTCAGGGGAGCTATGGCTACACCTTC. The rearrangement joins TRBV18 to TRBJ1-2, with D perhaps TRBD1 (6 bases). The CDR3 runs to 13 residues. Germline-derived CDR1 and CDR2 are KGHSH and LQKENI. Trimming removed 5 bases at V and 4 bases at J, with 11 bases between.

In this sample, this clone turned up once. The chain recombines TRBV5-1 with TRBJ1-4; 8 bases line up with TRBD1. Trimming cost V 0 bases and J 5 bases; bases outside gene matches: 0. Germline loops: CDR1 SGHRS, CDR2 YFSETQ. This CDR3 has 14 residues. The CDR3 DNA reads as TGCGCCAGCAGCTTGGACAGGGGGAATGAAAAACTGTTTTTT. This sequence encodes CASSLDRGNEKLFF.

The chain has TRBV5-4 and TRBJ1-5; 7 bases line up with TRBD1. Germline assignment: CDR1 SGHNT and CDR2 YYREEE (reference sequence). CDR3 length: 14 residues. Trimming removed 3 bases from V and 5 bases from J; junction bases left unmatched: 5. The CDR3: CASSSQGTHQPQHF. The CDR3 nucleotides are TGTGCCAGCAGCTCACAGGGGACTCATCAGCCCCAGCATTTT.

The chain combines TRBV19 with TRBJ1-6; 8 bases are a match to TRBD1. Germline-derived CDR1 and CDR2 are LNHDA and SQIVND (reference sequence). The CDR3 sequence is 15 residues long. J was trimmed by 9 bases and V by 3 bases; bases with no gene match: 7. The CDR3 DNA reads as TGTGCCAGTAGTATTGCCAGGGGGCTTACTTCACCCCTCCACTTT. This gives the protein CASSIARGLTSPLHF.

The chain carries TRBV3-1 (or the pseudogene TRBV3-2) and TRBJ1-4, with D tentatively TRBD1 (5 bases). The V gene lost 3 bases and the J gene lost 8 bases, with 16 bases spanning the gap. The V gene's germline CDR1 is LGHDT and CDR2 YNNKEL (reference sequence). The CDR3 is 15 residues long. CDR3 nucleotide sequence: TGTGCCAGCAGCCACGGGGGAATGACGGGCGAAAAACTGTTTTTT. Protein product: CASSHGGMTGEKLFF.

The V call is TRBV29-1, the J call TRBJ1-1; 7 nucleotides line up with TRBD1. Germline CDR1 is SQVTM and CDR2 is ANQGSEA. The CDR3 consists of 14 residues. Germline trimming cut 6 bases from V and 2 bases from J; bases unmatched to any gene: 9. CDR3 in amino acids: CSVRDRATNTEAFF. The CDR3 coding sequence is TGCAGCGTCCGGGACAGAGCTACTAACACTGAAGCTTTCTTT.